The 15 T cell receptor beta chains given below trace back to one sample, sequenced in a study of blood T cells in healthy people across ages. The second PCR ran about 6 to 12 cycles with a sample-barcoded 5' primer and J-beta primers. From the 5' RACE reads, TCRdb called clonotypes with MiXCR, one entry per CDR3 protein. The sample records about 1.5 million distinct CDR3 sequences, approximately 42% being singletons. Sequenced sample: blood. The receptors shown here come from a woman younger than 30 in good health.

This chain uses TRBV12-3 or TRBV12-4 with TRBJ2-7; possibly TRBD2 for D (5 bases). This CDR3 spans 12 amino acids. Trimming shortened V by 7 bases and J by 1 base, and 8 bases separated the two germline ends. CDR3 coding DNA: TGTGCCAGCAAGGGAGAATCCTACGAGCAGTACTTC. As protein: CASKGESYEQYF.

This clonotype was found a few times. V is TRBV24-1 and J is TRBJ2-3; D is uncertain. Germline lookup yields CDR1 KGHDR and CDR2 SFDVKD. The length of the CDR3 is 13 residues. The V end lost 4 bases, the J end lost 5 bases, and 9 bases lay between the germline ends. The CDR3 DNA reads as TGTGCCACCAGTGACCCCTGGGGAGATACGCAGTATTTT. This gives the protein CATSDPWGDTQYF.

The sample holds many counts of this clonotype. The chain links TRBV29-1 to TRBJ1-2, with a possible D match to TRBD1 (5 bases). Germline CDR1 is SQVTM and CDR2 is ANQGSEA. This CDR3 contains 12 residues. V lost 3 bases, J lost 5 bases, and 10 bases lay in between. CDR3 bases: TGCAGCGTTGAGGGGGGGGGATATGGCTACACCTTC. Its protein product is CSVEGGGYGYTF.

The genes are TRBV5-1 and TRBJ2-3, with 9 positions matching TRBD2. Germline assignment: CDR1 SGHRS and CDR2 YFSETQ. V lost 3 bases, J lost 2 bases, and 7 bases stayed unmatched. The CDR3 is made up of 16 amino acids. CDR3 bases: TGCGCCAGCAGCTCGGGACTAGCCTTCCCCACAGATACGCAGTATTTT. It specifies CASSSGLAFPTDTQYF. Looking up the rest from reference TRBV5-1 and TRBJ2-3 gives the full variable domain: KAGVTQTPRYLIKTRGQQVTLSCSPISGHRSVSWYQQTPGQGLQFLFEYFSETQRNKGNFPGRFSGRQFSNSRSEMNVSTLELGDSALYLCASSSGLAFPTDTQYFGPGTRLTVL.

This clonotype was picked up a small number of times. V is TRBV20-1 and J is TRBJ2-1; 12 bases agree with TRBD1. The CDR3 extends over 18 amino acids. Germline V gene sequence: CDR1 DFQATT, CDR2 SNEGSKA (reference sequence). V gave up 1 base and J gave up 5 bases; unmatched junction bases: 12. Here the CDR3 DNA reads TGCAGTGCTAGAGTCTGGGACAGGGGGCGAATCGTAGACAATGAGCAGTTCTTC. It codes for CSARVWDRGRIVDNEQFF.

This clonotype came up many times. The genes are TRBV12-3 or TRBV12-4 and TRBJ1-5; D is uncertain. Trimming removed 6 bases at V and 2 bases at J, with 11 bases between. The CDR3 runs 14 residues. The CDR3 region has the DNA TGTGCCAGCAGCCCGATGAGGGGCAATCAGCCCCAGCATTTT. Protein: CASSPMRGNQPQHF.

This clonotype occurred many times. The V and J genes are TRBV28 and TRBJ2-1; D may be TRBD1 (5 bases). The CDR3 has 14 residues. The germline CDR1 and CDR2 sequences are MDHEN and SYDVKM. Trimming cost V 8 bases and J 6 bases, with 17 bases left between them. CDR3 sequence reads: CASGGRGPLNEQFF. The CDR3 bases are TGTGCCAGCGGTGGTAGGGGTCCCCTCAATGAGCAGTTCTTC.

The chain joins TRBV12-3 or TRBV12-4 to TRBJ2-5, with unresolved D. With 4 bases removed from V and 3 bases from J, the gap between germline ends came to 9 bases. The CDR3 has 13 residues. The CDR3 coding sequence is TGTGCCAGCAGTTGGGGTGGGGAAGAGACCCAGTACTTC. Its translation: CASSWGGEETQYF.

The J gene is TRBJ2-2, the V gene TRBV29-1; no clear D gene. Germline CDR1 SQVTM, CDR2 ANQGSEA. The CDR3 has 11 amino acids. Trimming took 7 bases from V and 6 from J, leaving 9 bases between them. This CDR3 reads CSAGSPGELFF. The CDR3 coding sequence is TGCAGCGCCGGGTCTCCCGGGGAGCTGTTTTTT.

This clonotype has only a few counts. The CDR3 loop reads CAISGSSASYEQYF. The CDR3, as DNA: TGTGCCATCAGTGGGTCGTCTGCCTCCTACGAGCAGTACTTC. The chain joins TRBV10-3 to TRBJ2-7; D unresolved. Between the trimmed V and J ends, which lost 4 bases and 0 bases, there was a span of 10 bases. The germline V gene has CDR1 ENHRY and CDR2 SYGVKD. The CDR3 runs to 14 residues.

The rearrangement joins TRBV4-1 to TRBJ1-2, with D tentatively TRBD1 (5 bases). The CDR3 consists of 15 residues. With 5 bases removed from V and 3 bases from J, the gap between germline ends came to 16 bases. Germline values: CDR1 MGHRA, CDR2 YSYEKL. Here the CDR3 reads CASSYTGTLDYGYTF. CDR3 sequence (DNA): TGCGCCAGCAGCTATACCGGGACCTTGGACTATGGCTACACCTTC.

Points on this clonotype: A read error may be the cause here, since a much bigger clone is one base away. The gene calls are TRBV25-1 and TRBJ2-7; no firm D call. The end of the DNA is better explained by TRBJ2-5, so the J call may be wrong. Germline CDR1 reads MGHDK; CDR2 reads SYGVNS. The CDR3 length is 13 residues. CDR3 bases: TGTGCCAGCAGTGAATCTCAGCAAGCGACCCAGTACTTC. This sequence encodes CASSESQQATQYF.

This clonotype occurred a few times. The chain uses TRBV6-1 and TRBJ1-2; 8 nucleotides match TRBD1. This CDR3 is built from 13 residues. Germline CDR1 and CDR2: MNHNS and SASEGT. V trimming: 8 bases; J trimming: 3 bases; junction bases outside the gene matches: 5. The CDR3 DNA is TGTGCCAGCCGGTGGACAGGGTACTATGGCTACACCTTC. It specifies CASRWTGYYGYTF.

In this sample, this clonotype turned up a few times. This sequence joins TRBV20-1 and TRBJ1-2; tentative D call: TRBD1 (5 bases). The CDR3 has 12 amino acids. The germline gives CDR1 DFQATT, CDR2 SNEGSKA (reference sequence). The V gene lost 5 bases and the J gene lost 4 bases, with 11 bases spanning the gap. The DNA of the CDR3 is TGCAGTGCTTCGGAGGGGAGCTATGGCTACACCTTC. Translation gives CSASEGSYGYTF.

This clonotype was seen a handful of times. This sequence joins TRBV29-1 and TRBJ2-3; D is unclear. V lost 5 bases and J 2 bases, leaving 11 bases between the germline ends. Germline V gene sequence: CDR1 SQVTM, CDR2 ANQGSEA. CDR3 length: 13 residues. The CDR3 here is CSVKGKNTDTQYF. The CDR3 nucleotides are TGCAGCGTTAAGGGCAAAAACACAGATACGCAGTATTTT.